The 5 T cell receptor beta chains below come from one sample, sequenced in a study of T cell responses to AZD1222 COVID-19 vaccine. Measured with immunoSEQ multiplex PCR; TCRdb has only the in-frame clones, and not every one. The data contain around 180,000 clones, 90% of them singletons. This sample comprised peripheral blood, obtained on day 0 of AZD1222 vaccination. These TCRs come from an adult in good health.

This chain links TRBV5-4 with TRBJ2-5; D call uncertain. The CDR3 has 14 amino acids. V lost 0 bases to trimming and J lost 4 bases, with 10 bases between them. CDR1 is SGHNT and CDR2 is YYREEE in the germline V gene (reference sequence). The CDR3 DNA reads TGTGCCAGCAGCTTGGAACGGGCCCCAGAGACCCAGTACTTC. Residues: CASSLERAPETQYF.

The chain employs TRBV5-1 and TRBJ2-7, with D possibly called TRBD1 or TRBD2 (5 bases each). CDR3 length: 13 residues. Germline V gene sequence: CDR1 SGHRS, CDR2 YFSETQ. With 4 bases removed from V and 5 bases from J, the gap between germline ends came to 13 bases. The CDR3 protein is CASSQGTDNEQYF. The CDR3 DNA reads TGCGCCAGCAGCCAAGGGACGGATAACGAGCAGTACTTC. Drawing the rest from reference TRBV5-1 and TRBJ2-7, the complete variable domain is KAGVTQTPRYLIKTRGQQVTLSCSPISGHRSVSWYQQTPGQGLQFLFEYFSETQRNKGNFPGRFSGRQFSNSRSEMNVSTLELGDSALYLCASSQGTDNEQYFGPGTRLTVT.

This chain connects TRBV7-9 to TRBJ2-5; the match to TRBD1 covers 7 bases. V shed 3 bases, J shed 2 bases, and the junction held 3 bases outside the gene matches. CDR1 and CDR2 from the germline V gene are SEHNR and FQNEAQ (reference sequence). This CDR3 spans 14 amino acids. The CDR3 DNA follows: TGTGCCAGCAGCTTCACAGGGGATCAAGAGACCCAGTACTTC. Amino acid sequence: CASSFTGDQETQYF.

The chain carries TRBV19 and TRBJ1-2; D gene uncertain. The CDR3 contains 12 residues. CDR1 LNHDA and CDR2 SQIVND come from the germline V gene (reference sequence). Between the trimmed V and J ends, which lost 7 bases and 0 bases, there was a span of 6 bases. The CDR3 is CASKQANYGYTF. CDR3 nucleotides: TGTGCCAGTAAGCAGGCTAACTATGGCTACACCTTC.

V usage is TRBV7-3 and J usage is TRBJ2-5; 7 bases agree with TRBD1. Trimming cost V 3 bases and J 5 bases; bases outside gene matches: 6. The V gene's germline CDR1 is SGHTA and CDR2 FQGTGA. The CDR3 extends over 14 amino acids. The CDR3 loop reads CASSFQGGSETQYF. The CDR3 nucleotides are TGTGCCAGCAGCTTCCAAGGGGGCTCGGAGACCCAGTACTTC. Full variable domain (rest looked up from reference TRBV7-3 and TRBJ2-5): GAGVSQTPSNKVTEKGKYVELRCDPISGHTALYWYRQSLGQGPEFLIYFQGTGAADDSGLPNDRFFAVRPEGSVSTLKIQRTERGDSAVYLCASSFQGGSETQYFGPGTRLLVL.